One sample yielded the 5 T cell receptor beta chains listed below, sequenced in a study of T-cell reconstitution after alpha-beta-depleted transplantation in children. Unique molecular identifiers featured in how the TCRbeta library was prepared. TCRdb analysed the PCR reads with MiXCR anew, one entry per CDR3 protein. Seen here are about 480,000 distinct CDR3 sequences, roughly an eighth observed once, and the top ten hold around 6.1%. Sequencing used PBMCs from the stem cell graft donor, obtained from the stem cell graft. These receptors were collected from a human donor who donated a stem cell graft to a child with combined immunodeficiency.

The V and J genes are TRBV12-3 or TRBV12-4 and TRBJ2-7; D might be TRBD1 or TRBD2, each matching 6 bases. The CDR3 has 13 amino acids. The V end lost 3 bases, the J end lost 6 bases, and 12 bases lay between the germline ends. The CDR3 DNA sequence: TGTGCCAGCAGTTTTACGGGGGCGAGCGAGCAGTACTTC. Translating gives CASSFTGASEQYF.

The rearrangement uses TRBV18 and TRBJ2-5; D perhaps matches TRBD1 (5 bases). Germline values: CDR1 KGHSH, CDR2 LQKENI. V was trimmed by 8 bases and J by 2 bases, leaving 12 bases between them. This CDR3 has 13 amino acids. CDR3: CASTETEQETQYF. For the CDR3, the DNA is TGTGCCAGCACGGAGACAGAACAAGAGACCCAGTACTTC.

The chain joins TRBV13 to TRBJ1-3; D is unresolved. V lost 6 bases to trimming and J lost 1 base, with 4 bases between them. CDR1 and CDR2 from the germline V gene are PRHDT and FYEKMQ (reference sequence). There are 12 residues in the CDR3. CDR3 region: CASSMSGNTIYF. CDR3 sequence (DNA): TGTGCCAGCAGTATGTCTGGAAACACCATATATTTT.

V is TRBV3-1 and J is TRBJ2-7; 7 positions match TRBD2. CDR1 LGHDT and CDR2 YNNKEL come from the germline V gene (reference sequence). This CDR3 has 18 residues. Trimming at V came to 1 base and at J to 4 bases, leaving 16 bases not matched to a gene. The CDR3 DNA reads TGTGCCAGCAGCCAAGGCCCACGGATTGCTCCGGGAGGTTACGAGCAGTACTTC. This encodes CASSQGPRIAPGGYEQYF.

V usage is TRBV5-1 and J usage is TRBJ2-7, with D tentatively TRBD2 (6 bases). Germline V gene lookup returns CDR1 SGHRS and CDR2 YFSETQ. The CDR3 runs 14 residues. V gave up 1 base and J gave up 0 bases, with 8 bases separating them. The DNA of the CDR3 is TGCGCCAGCAGCTTGATGGGGGGCTCCTACGAGCAGTACTTC. It translates to CASSLMGGSYEQYF.